One T cell receptor (beta chain) is described in this entry. Germline CDR1 reads SGHDT; CDR2 reads YYEEEE. CDR3 length equals 14 residues. The V gene lost 2 bases and the J gene lost 1 base, with 9 bases spanning the gap. The sample originates from a study of T-cell memory formation after mild COVID-19. TCRdb passed the 5' RACE reads through MiXCR, listing each CDR3 protein once. In the table there are more than 80,000 distinct CDR3 sequences, 15% to 20% of which are singletons. This clonotype was obtained from an adult woman who had mild COVID-19 (a few samples of this study predate the infection). Cell type and time point are not known. The rearrangement links TRBV5-6 to TRBJ1-2; D might be TRBD1 (5 bases). The specimen sequenced was PBMCs or a T cell subset sorted from them (not recorded which). CDR3 bases: TGTGCCAGCAGCTTTCAGGGTGGTAACTATGGCTACACCTTC. Amino acid sequence: CASSFQGGNYGYTF.